The T cell receptor (beta chain) described here comes from a study of human T cells and chemical hapten exposure. Study overall: Diphenylcyclopropenone doses were given weekly to the scalps of patients across the approximately 25-week study. Whole-study findings and limits: The study found that DPC sensitization did not change TCRs above 1 in 1000 frequency.

Using its own MiXCR run on the RACE reads, TCRdb lists one record per CDR3 protein. The sample records tens of thousands of distinct CDR3 sequences, around 9.8% being singletons. Comment on this clonotype: Its specificity is unknown.

Time point denoted: patch test 1, 2 weeks after DPC sensitization. Treatment denoted: therapeutic diphenylcyclopropenone sensitization with weekly scalp DPC. Patch tests were applied only after blood draws. Participating donors were patients with alopecia, aged 18 to 70 years, considered appropriate candidates for DPC. Germline V CDR1 and CDR2: SGHTA, FQGNSA. Trimming cost V 5 bases and J 4 bases; bases outside gene matches: 7. This CDR3 spans 15 amino acids. This TCR derives from a woman aged 40-49 years with alopecia areata. Some clones in this sample may be carry-over from other donors' samples. The specimen was whole blood, collected in connection with sensitization to the hapten diphenylcyclopropenone (DPC). V usage is TRBV7-2 and J usage is TRBJ2-1, with TRBD2 matching over 8 bases. This chain's CDR3 is CASSASGGQYNEQFF. The CDR3 DNA reads as TGTGCCAGCAGCGCCAGCGGGGGACAATACAATGAGCAGTTCTTC.